This is a list of T cell receptor beta chains from one sample in a study of CD8+CD57+ T cells in acquired aplastic anemia. TCRdb recomputed calls from the reads with MiXCR, one row per CDR3 protein. The data contain tens of thousands of distinct CDR3 sequences, 45% to 55% of them seen just once; the ten biggest clones take up around 8.8%. Sequenced sample: sorted CD4+, CD8+, or CD8+CD57+ T cells (not recorded which) from PBMCs. All receptors come from a human donor in good health, serving as a control. Both conserved end residues are part of each CDR3. A D gene is named only where the DNA matches it firmly. Only part of the rows carry a size: once, few, many, or a class if the clone is expanded.

TRBV25-1	-	TRBJ1-3	-	CASSEIKPGPSSGNTIYF	TGTGCCAGCAGTGAAATTAAACCCGGGCCCAGCTCTGGAAACACCATATATTTT
TRBV20-1	-	TRBJ1-6	-	CSARGNNSPLHF	TGCAGTGCTAGAGGGAATAATTCACCCCTCCACTTT
TRBV9	-	TRBJ1-6	TRBD1	CASSVIGTAHSPLHF	TGTGCCAGCAGCGTAATCGGGACAGCACATTCACCCCTCCACTTT
TRBV9	many	TRBJ2-7	TRBD1	CASSPRTGSYEQYF	TGTGCCAGCAGCCCCCGGACAGGGAGCTACGAGCAGTACTTC
TRBV10-3	few	TRBJ1-1	-	CAISRTGNTEAFF	TGTGCCATCAGCCGGACCGGGAACACTGAAGCTTTCTTT
TRBV14	-	TRBJ2-1	TRBD2	CASSQDLGLGLADYNEQFF	TGTGCCAGCAGCCAAGATTTGGGATTAGGACTAGCGGACTACAATGAGCAGTTCTTC
TRBV7-9	many	TRBJ1-2	TRBD1	CASSLFLGGTANYGYTF	TGTGCCAGCAGCTTATTTTTAGGTGGGACAGCCAACTATGGCTACACCTTC
TRBV15	-	TRBJ2-7	TRBD1	CATSSRTGLTYEQYF	TGTGCCACCAGCTCCAGGACAGGACTCACCTACGAGCAGTACTTC
TRBV10-1	-	TRBJ2-1	TRBD2	CASSDAGGPRLENEQFF	TGCGCCAGCAGTGATGCGGGGGGGCCTCGTTTAGAAAATGAGCAGTTCTTC
TRBV27	-	TRBJ2-2	-	CASSFRGRTGELFF	TGTGCCAGCAGTTTTAGGGGGAGAACCGGGGAGCTGTTTTTT
TRBV7-2	-	TRBJ1-1	-	CASNQARGTEAFF	TGTGCCAGCAACCAGGCCCGCGGCACTGAAGCTTTCTTT
TRBV7-7	-	TRBJ2-7	-	CASSSALDRPYTYEQYF	TGTGCCAGCAGCTCGGCTCTGGACAGACCGTATACCTACGAGCAGTACTTC
TRBV9	-	TRBJ1-1	TRBD1	CASSLGQGTPNTEAFF	TGTGCCAGCAGCTTGGGACAGGGAACACCAAACACTGAAGCTTTCTTT
TRBV7-3	-	TRBJ1-2	-	CASSLRQGSGYTF	TGTGCCAGCAGCTTAAGGCAGGGGAGTGGCTACACCTTC
TRBV29-1	-	TRBJ2-1	TRBD1	CSTRGGADNEQFF	TGCAGCACAAGAGGGGGCGCCGACAATGAGCAGTTCTTC
TRBV28	many	TRBJ2-3	-	CASSLTSSGTDTQYF	TGTGCCAGCAGTTTAACTAGCTCAGGCACAGATACGCAGTATTTT
TRBV4-1	-	TRBJ1-2	TRBD1	CASSQVQGEDGYTF	TGCGCCAGCAGCCAAGTTCAGGGGGAAGATGGCTACACCTTC